There are a few counts of the clone carrying this TCR beta chain. The sample belongs to a study of blood T cell repertoires in COVID-19. Overall study context: Specimens from acute and convalescent COVID-19 originated in the United States, Italy and Spain.

Libraries were prepared by immunoSEQ multiplex PCR; TCRdb keeps only in-frame clonotypes and omits some of them. The sample records about 140,000 clones, about three quarters being singletons. The CDR3 covers 14 residues. Trimming left V 3 bases short and J 0 bases short, with 8 bases between. Germline-derived CDR1 and CDR2 are SGHTA and FQGNSA. The sequenced sample was peripheral blood. The V call is TRBV7-2, the J call TRBJ1-1; D might be TRBD1 (5 bases). This TCR came from an older man with acute or convalescent COVID-19. CDR3 in amino acids: CASSFQGVNTEAFF. In DNA form, the CDR3 reads TGTGCCAGCAGCTTTCAGGGTGTGAACACTGAAGCTTTCTTT.